This TCR beta chain was captured in a study of blood T cell repertoires in COVID-19. The overall study: Sources were T cells, B-cell-depleted T cells, or PBMCs; the material itself was cDNA or gDNA.

Germline V gives CDR1 SSHAT, CDR2 FNYEAQ (reference sequence). This CDR3 is built from 15 residues. V lost 5 bases and J lost 4, with 15 bases in between. Original processing notes: Reference gene primer amplification gave estimated nucleated cell counts. Produced via immunoSEQ multiplex PCR; TCRdb's table is partial and in-frame only. That table furnishes V, J and clone size, whereas the DNA furnished D and trimming. Among roughly 250,000 clones listed, 87% were seen once. The V call is TRBV7-7, the J call TRBJ1-5; a possible D gene is TRBD1 (6 bases). This clonotype was obtained from a man aged 55 to 70 who had recovered from COVID-19. The source material was peripheral blood. The CDR3 sequence: CASSAAGGLNQPQHF. The CDR3 DNA reads as TGTGCCAGCAGCGCCGCGGGGGGCCTAAATCAGCCCCAGCATTTT.